A selection of T cell receptor beta chains follows, all from one sample in a study of T cell clones after liver transplantation. Libraries were prepared by immunoSEQ multiplex PCR; TCRdb keeps only in-frame clonotypes and omits some of them. The sample contains about 75,000 clones, around 84% of which appear only once. The sample was CD4+ T cells from blood, taken less than 50 months after liver transplant. Every receptor here comes from a human patient who received a liver transplant. Some of the T cells may derive from the graft donor. Both conserved end residues are part of each CDR3. D genes are given only for firm matches. The size entry is marked missing in some rows and otherwise reads once, few, many or a size class.

D	V	size	J	DNA	CDR3
TRBD1	TRBV4-2	once	TRBJ1-2	TGTGCCAGCAGCCAAGACAGGGGGCGCGACTATGGCTACACCTTC	CASSQDRGRDYGYTF
TRBD2	TRBV29-1	.	TRBJ2-1	TGCAGCGTCGGCGGACTAGCGGTAAAAGATGAGCAGTTCTTC	CSVGGLAVKDEQFF
.	TRBV28	.	TRBJ1-1	TGTGCCACCGAAGGGGACGGTGACACTGAAGCTTTCTTT	CATEGDGDTEAFF
.	TRBV7-2	.	TRBJ1-2	TGTGCCAGCAGCTGGGGCCGGGACCTCTATGGCTACACCTTC	CASSWGRDLYGYTF
.	TRBV6-5	.	TRBJ2-1	TGTGCCAGCAGCCGCGCAAGCTCCTACAATGAGCAGTTCTTC	CASSRASSYNEQFF
.	TRBV7-2	.	TRBJ2-7	TGTGCCAGCAGCCCGCGGGCTAGCGCCCCCTCCTACGAGCAGTACTTC	CASSPRASAPSYEQYF
.	TRBV5-4	.	TRBJ1-2	TGTGCCAGCAGCTTGGACAGGTCCTATGGCTACACCTTC	CASSLDRSYGYTF
.	TRBV20-1	.	TRBJ2-1	TGCAGTGCTAGTAACGGAAATGAGCAGTTCTTC	CSASNGNEQFF
.	TRBV19	few	TRBJ1-2	TGTGCCGGTAAAATGGTAGGGATTGTCCATGGCTACACCTTC	CAGKMVGIVHGYTF
TRBD1	TRBV14	.	TRBJ2-1	TGTGCCAGCAGCCAAATATATGGGACAGGGTACAATGAGCAGTTCTTC	CASSQIYGTGYNEQFF
TRBD2	TRBV28	.	TRBJ2-1	TGTGCCAGCAGTGGGAGCGGGAGTGCCCCCAATGAGCAGTTCTTC	CASSGSGSAPNEQFF
.	TRBV28	.	TRBJ1-2	TGTGCCAGCAGCTCCGGAGGACTTAACTATGGCTACACCTTC	CASSSGGLNYGYTF
.	TRBV28	.	TRBJ1-2	TGTGCCAGCAGCAAGGGGGGTTATGGCTACACCTTC	CASSKGGYGYTF
.	TRBV27	.	TRBJ2-3	TGTGCCAGCAGGCAAGAAATAGACGGTACGCAGTATTTT	CASRQEIDGTQYF
TRBD2	TRBV5-1	.	TRBJ2-3	TGCGCCAGCAGCACTAGCGGGAGGGTGGCAGATACGCAGTATTTT	CASSTSGRVADTQYF
.	TRBV7-2	.	TRBJ2-2	TGTGCCAGCAGCTTAGTGGGGAGCGGGGAGCTGTTTTTT	CASSLVGSGELFF
.	TRBV6-5	.	TRBJ1-5	TGTGCCAGCAGAGATCAGGAGTATCAGCCCCAGCATTTT	CASRDQEYQPQHF
.	TRBV5-1	.	TRBJ2-2	TGCGCCAGCAGCTCCCGGGCTCCTAACACCGGGGAGCTGTTTTTT	CASSSRAPNTGELFF
TRBD2	TRBV4-1	.	TRBJ2-1	TGCGCCAGCAGCCAAGGACTAGCGGGGGGGCGGGATGAGCAGTTCTTC	CASSQGLAGGRDEQFF
.	TRBV27	.	TRBJ2-1	TGTGCCAGCACCTACATAAGGGGGGGACATTACAATGAGCAGTTCTTC	CASTYIRGGHYNEQFF
.	TRBV19	.	TRBJ2-7	TGTGCCAGTAGCCAGGGGGGAGCAAGTGACGAGCAGTACTTC	CASSQGGASDEQYF
.	TRBV28	.	TRBJ1-4	TGTGCCAGCAGAGAGTACGAGGAACTGTTTTTT	CASREYEELFF
.	TRBV13	.	TRBJ2-3	TGTGCCAGCAGCACTCGGACGTCTCGTAGCACAGATACGCAGTATTTT	CASSTRTSRSTDTQYF
.	TRBV7-2	.	TRBJ1-2	TGTGCCAGCAGCTTAGTTCGACCTAAATGGGGGCGAGACTATGGCTACACCTTC	CASSLVRPKWGRDYGYTF
.	TRBV6-1	.	TRBJ1-5	TGTGCCAGCGGTAATCCCCAAACCGGAGGGCAGCCCCAGCATTTT	CASGNPQTGGQPQHF
.	TRBV7-3	many	TRBJ1-2	TGTGCCAGCAGCTTATCTCCAGGCCTCTATGGCTACACCTTC	CASSLSPGLYGYTF
.	TRBV6-6	once	TRBJ1-2	TGTGCCAGCAGTTACCGAATCGACGGGAACTATGGCTACACCTTC	CASSYRIDGNYGYTF
TRBD2	TRBV11-2	once	TRBJ2-1	TGTGCCAGCAGCTTAGGGGTCAGTTGGGCTAGCGGGAGGTTCAATGAGCAGTTCTTC	CASSLGVSWASGRFNEQFF
.	TRBV6-1	few	TRBJ1-6	TGTGCCAGCCAATATAATTCACCCCTCCACTTT	CASQYNSPLHF
.	TRBV29-1	.	TRBJ2-2	TGCAGCGTTTCGGGCCGAAACACCGGGGAGCTGTTTTTT	CSVSGRNTGELFF
TRBD2	TRBV30	.	TRBJ2-1	TGTGCCTGGAGGCGGGCGGGAGCCTCCTACAATGAGCAGTTCTTC	CAWRRAGASYNEQFF
.	TRBV6-1	few	TRBJ1-3	TGTGCCAGCACTCGCACGGGGGAGGCCGGAAACACCATATATTTT	CASTRTGEAGNTIYF
.	TRBV4-1	.	TRBJ2-7	TGCGCCAGCAGCCTGGGTCAGGGTAGCGGCCCCTACGAGCAGTACTTC	CASSLGQGSGPYEQYF
.	TRBV28	few	TRBJ1-2	TGTGCCAGCAGTCCTCGGCGGACAGCTAACTATGGCTACACCTTC	CASSPRRTANYGYTF
TRBD1	TRBV7-2	.	TRBJ2-5	TGTGCCAGCAGCTTGCAACAGGGGGAAGAGACCCAGTACTTC	CASSLQQGEETQYF
.	TRBV30	.	TRBJ2-1	TGTGCCTGGAGGGGTTTTAGCGGTGGTGAGCAGTTCTTC	CAWRGFSGGEQFF
.	TRBV28	few	TRBJ1-1	TGTGCCAGCAGTTTCCCCGGACGGAACACTGAAGCTTTCTTT	CASSFPGRNTEAFF
.	TRBV6-4	.	TRBJ1-2	TGTGCCAGCAGTGACTCGAAAGGAGGAGACTATGGCTACACCTTC	CASSDSKGGDYGYTF
.	TRBV12-5	.	TRBJ2-3	TGTGCTAGTGGTTCTTATACAGTTGGTTTGGATACGCAGTATTTT	CASGSYTVGLDTQYF
.	TRBV6-1	.	TRBJ2-7	TGTGCCAGCAGACAATGGGGGAACCTCGTCGTCGAGCAGTACTTC	CASRQWGNLVVEQYF
TRBD1	TRBV5-4	.	TRBJ1-4	TGTGCCAGCAGCTTGGCGGGACAGGGTAATGAGAAACTGTTTTTT	CASSLAGQGNEKLFF
.	TRBV9	.	TRBJ1-3	TGTGCCAGCAGCGTAGGGCGGCCCTCTGGAAACACCATATATTTT	CASSVGRPSGNTIYF
TRBD1	TRBV6-1	.	TRBJ1-6	TGTGCCAGCAGTGATAACCCGGGACAGGGTGGTTCACCCCTCCACTTT	CASSDNPGQGGSPLHF
.	TRBV5-4	.	TRBJ2-2	TGTGCCAGCAGCTTGGGGGGACCGACAGAGGGTACCGGGGAGCTGTTTTTT	CASSLGGPTEGTGELFF
.	TRBV18	few	TRBJ1-1	TGTGCCAGCTCACCACCTGCTCACGTAATGAACACTGAAGCTTTCTTT	CASSPPAHVMNTEAFF
.	TRBV19	.	TRBJ2-2	TGTGCCAGTAGTTCCGGGACTTACAACACCGGGGAGCTGTTTTTT	CASSSGTYNTGELFF
.	TRBV30	.	TRBJ2-5	TGTGCCTGGAGCGGCACCGGGACCCAGTACTTC	CAWSGTGTQYF
.	TRBV5-4	.	TRBJ2-3	TGTGCCAGCAGCTTCGAGTCTGAGGGCACAGATACGCAGTATTTT	CASSFESEGTDTQYF
TRBD2	TRBV5-4	.	TRBJ2-1	TGTGCCAGCAGCTCCGAACTAGCGGGGGCCTACAATGAGCAGTTCTTC	CASSSELAGAYNEQFF
.	TRBV18	.	TRBJ2-5	TGTGCCAGCTCACCGCTAGAGCGAGAGACCCAGTACTTC	CASSPLERETQYF
.	TRBV28	.	TRBJ1-2	TGTGCCAGCAGTTTGGGGATTACAGGGCAAGGCTACACCTTC	CASSLGITGQGYTF
TRBD1	TRBV13	.	TRBJ2-7	TGTGCCAGCAGCCACGGGACAGGGGATGACTACGAGCAGTACTTC	CASSHGTGDDYEQYF
.	TRBV9	.	TRBJ2-3	TGTGCCAGCAGCGTAGCGCCAGCACAAGGGGATACGCAGTATTTT	CASSVAPAQGDTQYF
.	TRBV28	.	TRBJ2-7	TGTGCCAGCAGTTCCCAGGGGCCGAAATACGAGCAGTACTTC	CASSSQGPKYEQYF